The clone carrying this T cell receptor (beta chain) was seen more than once but under ten times. What it binds is unknown. This sample was included in a study of identical twins. Overall study results and limits: In beta out-of-frame sequences, the excess sharing between twins was weaker.

MiXCR, applied by TCRdb to the 5' RACE reads, yields one record per CDR3 protein. The table has approximately 470,000 distinct CDR3 sequences, 12% to 15% seen once. This CDR3 spans 13 amino acids. Deletions cut 1 base from V and 4 bases from J, with 7 bases between. The sample also formed part of further work on yellow fever vaccine responses in identical twins. That work adds: Reportedly, twins showed a vaccine T cell response that looked partly convergent and partly personalized.

The sample was CD4+ T cells sorted from blood. The chain is built from TRBV12-3 or TRBV12-4 and TRBJ2-5; D is ambiguous. The sequence was collected from a woman between 18 and 30 years old in good health. The DNA of the CDR3 is TGTGCCAGCAGTTTAGGAATAGGAGAGACCCAGTACTTC. It yields the protein CASSLGIGETQYF.